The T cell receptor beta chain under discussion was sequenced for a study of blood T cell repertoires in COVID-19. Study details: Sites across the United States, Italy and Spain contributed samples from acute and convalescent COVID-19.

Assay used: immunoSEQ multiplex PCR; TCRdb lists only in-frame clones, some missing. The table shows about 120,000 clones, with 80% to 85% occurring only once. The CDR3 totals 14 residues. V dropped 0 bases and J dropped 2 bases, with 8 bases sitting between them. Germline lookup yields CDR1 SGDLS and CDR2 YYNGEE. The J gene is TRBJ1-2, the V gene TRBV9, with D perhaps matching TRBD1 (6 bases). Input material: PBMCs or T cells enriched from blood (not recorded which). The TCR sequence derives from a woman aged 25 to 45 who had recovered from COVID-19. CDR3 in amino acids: CASSVAQGNYGYTF. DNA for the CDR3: TGTGCCAGCAGCGTAGCTCAGGGGAACTATGGCTACACCTTC.